The T cell receptor beta chain under discussion was sequenced for a study of blood T cell repertoires in COVID-19. Looking at the study overall: Whether acute or convalescent, the COVID-19 samples came from the United States, Italy and Spain. Sources were T cells, B-cell-depleted T cells, or PBMCs; the material itself was cDNA or gDNA.

As handled by the study authors: Estimates of nucleated cell counts were drawn from the amplification of reference gene primers. The data were produced by immunoSEQ multiplex PCR, yet TCRdb's version contains in-frame clones alone and is incomplete. That table furnishes V, J and clone size, whereas the DNA furnished D and trimming. The sample includes almost 55,000 clones, 87% of them seen just once. CDR1 MNHEY and CDR2 SVGAGI come from the germline V gene. The CDR3 contains 14 residues. The V and J ends lost 6 bases and 5 bases respectively, with 11 bases between them. The sample taken for sequencing was peripheral blood. V and J are TRBV6-5 and TRBJ2-6; weak D call: TRBD2 (5 bases). This receptor was obtained from a man aged 45-60 years with active COVID-19. The CDR3 loop reads CASRSPGWANVLTF. CDR3 DNA: TGTGCCAGCAGATCGCCGGGGTGGGCCAACGTCCTGACTTTC.